This T cell receptor beta chain was obtained from a study of siplizumab effects on memory and regulatory T cells. CDR3 length equals 16 residues. Trimming removed 6 bases from V and 1 base from J, with 18 bases in between. CDR1 LGHNT and CDR2 FRNRAP come from the germline V gene. Data came from immunoSEQ multiplex PCR; TCRdb stores just in-frame clones and leaves some out. The data hold over 60,000 clones, with less than 95% observed a single time. The sequenced sample consisted of CD8+ T cells sorted from blood. J is TRBJ1-1 and V is TRBV12-5; D is ambiguous. The clonotype originates from a human donor in good health. CDR3 bases: TGTGCTAGTGGACCCGGATTCACCGAGGGGAACACTGAAGCTTTCTTT. It encodes CASGPGFTEGNTEAFF.